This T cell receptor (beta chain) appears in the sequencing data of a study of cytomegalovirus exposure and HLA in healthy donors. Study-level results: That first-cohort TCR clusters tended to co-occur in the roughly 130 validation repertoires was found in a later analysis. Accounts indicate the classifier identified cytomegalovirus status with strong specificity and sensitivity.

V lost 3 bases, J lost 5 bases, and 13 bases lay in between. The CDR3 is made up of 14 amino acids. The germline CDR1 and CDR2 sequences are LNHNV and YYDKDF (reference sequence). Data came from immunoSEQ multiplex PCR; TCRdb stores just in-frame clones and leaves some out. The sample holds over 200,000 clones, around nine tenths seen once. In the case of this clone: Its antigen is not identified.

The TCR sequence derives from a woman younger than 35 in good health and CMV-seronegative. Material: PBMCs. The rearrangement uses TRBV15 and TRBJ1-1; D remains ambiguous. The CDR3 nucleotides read TGTGCCACCAGCAGTATTCTACAGAAAACTGAAGCTTTCTTT. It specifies CATSSILQKTEAFF.